The source of this T cell receptor (beta chain) is a study of human T cells and chemical hapten exposure. The sample's time point: patch test 3, about 24 weeks after DPC sensitization. As to treatment: therapeutic diphenylcyclopropenone sensitization with weekly scalp DPC. Remarks on this clonotype: Its antigen remains unidentified.

Notes on the study in general: The study found that DPC sensitization did not change TCRs above 1 in 1000 frequency.

V lost 5 bases, J lost 9 bases, and 7 bases stayed unmatched. The CDR3 extends over 13 amino acids. One entry per CDR3 protein results from TCRdb running MiXCR on the RACE reads. This sample has 95,000 to 150,000 distinct CDR3 sequences; roughly 10% occur once, and the top ten carry approximately 2.5%. Sample: whole blood, taken in connection with sensitization to the hapten diphenylcyclopropenone (DPC). This chain uses TRBV12-3 or TRBV12-4 with TRBJ2-7; 10 bases are shared with TRBD2. The receptor was isolated from a woman aged 45-65 years with alopecia areata. Some clones in this sample may be carry-over from other donors' samples. Written as DNA, the CDR3 is TGTGCCAGCAGTCCAATTTCTAGCGGGGGGCAGTACTTC. Translating gives CASSPISSGGQYF.